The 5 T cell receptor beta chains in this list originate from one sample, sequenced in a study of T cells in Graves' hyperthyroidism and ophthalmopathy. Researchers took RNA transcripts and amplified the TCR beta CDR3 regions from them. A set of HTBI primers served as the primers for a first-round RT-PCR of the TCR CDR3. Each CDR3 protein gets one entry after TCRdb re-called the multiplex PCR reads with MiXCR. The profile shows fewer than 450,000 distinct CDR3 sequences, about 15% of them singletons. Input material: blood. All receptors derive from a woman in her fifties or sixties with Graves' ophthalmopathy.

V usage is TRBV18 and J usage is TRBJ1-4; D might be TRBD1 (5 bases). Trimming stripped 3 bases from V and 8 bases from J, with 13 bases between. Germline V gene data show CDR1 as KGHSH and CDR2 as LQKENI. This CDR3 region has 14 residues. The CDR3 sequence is CASSPPRGGEKLFF. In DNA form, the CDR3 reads TGTGCCAGCTCACCTCCAAGGGGAGGAGAAAAACTGTTTTTT.

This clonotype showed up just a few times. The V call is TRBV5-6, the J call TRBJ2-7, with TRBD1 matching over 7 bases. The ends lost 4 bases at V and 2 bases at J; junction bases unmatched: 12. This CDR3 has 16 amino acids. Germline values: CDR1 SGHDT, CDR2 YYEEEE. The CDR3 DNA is TGTGCCAGCAGCCCTTTTATCAGAGGGGGCGCCTACGAGCAGTACTTC. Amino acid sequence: CASSPFIRGGAYEQYF.

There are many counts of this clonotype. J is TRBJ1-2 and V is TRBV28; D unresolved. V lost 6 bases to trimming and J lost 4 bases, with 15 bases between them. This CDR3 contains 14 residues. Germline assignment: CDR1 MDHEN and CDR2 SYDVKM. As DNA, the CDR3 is TGTGCCAGCAGCCAGAATATAGGTAGCTATGGCTACACCTTC. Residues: CASSQNIGSYGYTF.

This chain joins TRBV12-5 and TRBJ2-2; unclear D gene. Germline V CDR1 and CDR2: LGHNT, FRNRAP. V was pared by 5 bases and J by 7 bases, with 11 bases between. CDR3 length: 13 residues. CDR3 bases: TGTGCTAGTGGTCGCCTCGGGTTCGGGGAGCTGTTTTTT. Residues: CASGRLGFGELFF.

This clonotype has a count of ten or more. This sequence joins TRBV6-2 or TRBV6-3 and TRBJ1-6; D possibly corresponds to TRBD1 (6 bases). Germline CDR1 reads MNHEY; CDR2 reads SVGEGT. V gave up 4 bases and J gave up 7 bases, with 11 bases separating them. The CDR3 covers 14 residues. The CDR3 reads CASSFQTGNSPLHF. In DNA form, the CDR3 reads TGTGCCAGCAGTTTTCAGACAGGCAATTCACCCCTCCACTTT.